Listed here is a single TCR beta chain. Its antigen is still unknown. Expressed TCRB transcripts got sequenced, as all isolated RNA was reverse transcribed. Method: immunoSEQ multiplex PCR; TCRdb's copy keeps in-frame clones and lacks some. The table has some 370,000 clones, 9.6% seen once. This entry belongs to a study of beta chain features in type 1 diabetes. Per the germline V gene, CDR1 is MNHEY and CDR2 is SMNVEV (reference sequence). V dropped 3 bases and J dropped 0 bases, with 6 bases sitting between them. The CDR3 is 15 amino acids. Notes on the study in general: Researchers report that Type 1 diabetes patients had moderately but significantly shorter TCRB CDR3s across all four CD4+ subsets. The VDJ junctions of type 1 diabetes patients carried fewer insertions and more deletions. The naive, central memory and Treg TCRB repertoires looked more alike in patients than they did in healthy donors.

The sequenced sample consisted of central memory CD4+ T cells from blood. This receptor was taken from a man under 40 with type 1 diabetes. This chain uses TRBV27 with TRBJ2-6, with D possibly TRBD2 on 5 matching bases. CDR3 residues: CASSFGNSGANVLTF. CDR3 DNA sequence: TGTGCCAGCAGTTTCGGGAACTCTGGGGCCAACGTCCTGACTTTC.